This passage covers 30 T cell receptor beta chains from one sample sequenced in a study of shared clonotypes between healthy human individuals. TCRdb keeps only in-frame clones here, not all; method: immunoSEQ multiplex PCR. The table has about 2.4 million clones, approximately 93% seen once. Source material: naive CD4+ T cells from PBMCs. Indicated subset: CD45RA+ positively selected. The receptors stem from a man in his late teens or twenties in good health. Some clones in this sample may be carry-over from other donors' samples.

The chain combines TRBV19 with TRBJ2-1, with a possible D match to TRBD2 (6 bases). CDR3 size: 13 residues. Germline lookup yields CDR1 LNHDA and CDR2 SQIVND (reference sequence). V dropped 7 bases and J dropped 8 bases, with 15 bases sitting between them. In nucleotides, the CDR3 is TGTGCCAGTACCCCGACTAGATCCCATGAGCAGTTCTTC. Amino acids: CASTPTRSHEQFF.

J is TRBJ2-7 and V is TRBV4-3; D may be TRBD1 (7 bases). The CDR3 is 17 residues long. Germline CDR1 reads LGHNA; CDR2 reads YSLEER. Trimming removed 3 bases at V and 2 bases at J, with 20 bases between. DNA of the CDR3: TGCGCCAGCAGCCATCAGGGCGGGACAGAATCGCCCTACGAGCAGTACTTC. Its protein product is CASSHQGGTESPYEQYF.

This CDR3 is CASSLIPGSNQPQHF. In DNA, the CDR3 is TGCGCCAGCAGCTTGATCCCGGGAAGCAATCAGCCCCAGCATTTT. The chain couples TRBV5-1 to TRBJ1-5; D not resolved. There are 15 residues in the CDR3. V lost 1 base and J 1 base, leaving 9 bases between the germline ends. Germline V gene sequence: CDR1 SGHRS, CDR2 YFSETQ.

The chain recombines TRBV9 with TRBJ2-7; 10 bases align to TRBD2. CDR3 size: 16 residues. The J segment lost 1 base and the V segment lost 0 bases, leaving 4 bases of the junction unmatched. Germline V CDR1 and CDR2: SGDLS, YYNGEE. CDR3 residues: CASSVGTSGSSYEQYF. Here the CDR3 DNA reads TGTGCCAGCAGCGTAGGGACTAGCGGCAGTTCCTACGAGCAGTACTTC.

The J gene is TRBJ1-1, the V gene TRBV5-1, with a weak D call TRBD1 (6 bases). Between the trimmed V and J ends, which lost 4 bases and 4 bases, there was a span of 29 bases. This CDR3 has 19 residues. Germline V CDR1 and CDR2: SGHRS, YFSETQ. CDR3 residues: CASSLGLQGIYERATEAFF. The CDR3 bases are TGCGCCAGCAGCCTGGGGCTACAGGGAATCTATGAAAGGGCCACTGAAGCTTTCTTT.

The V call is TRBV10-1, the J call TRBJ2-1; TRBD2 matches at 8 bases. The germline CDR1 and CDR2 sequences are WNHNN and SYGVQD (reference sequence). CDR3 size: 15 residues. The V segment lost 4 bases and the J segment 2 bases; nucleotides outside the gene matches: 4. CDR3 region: CASSVLAGPYNEQFF. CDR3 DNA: TGCGCCAGCAGTGTTTTAGCGGGGCCCTACAATGAGCAGTTCTTC.

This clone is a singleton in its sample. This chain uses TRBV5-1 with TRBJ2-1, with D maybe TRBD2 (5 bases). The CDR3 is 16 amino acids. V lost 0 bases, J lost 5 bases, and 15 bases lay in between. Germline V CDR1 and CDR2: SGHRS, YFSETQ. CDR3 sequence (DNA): TGCGCCAGCAGCTTGGGATCGAGCGGAGTTAACAATGAGCAGTTCTTC. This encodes CASSLGSSGVNNEQFF. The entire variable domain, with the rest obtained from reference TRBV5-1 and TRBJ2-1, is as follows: KAGVTQTPRYLIKTRGQQVTLSCSPISGHRSVSWYQQTPGQGLQFLFEYFSETQRNKGNFPGRFSGRQFSNSRSEMNVSTLELGDSALYLCASSLGSSGVNNEQFFGPGTRLTVL.

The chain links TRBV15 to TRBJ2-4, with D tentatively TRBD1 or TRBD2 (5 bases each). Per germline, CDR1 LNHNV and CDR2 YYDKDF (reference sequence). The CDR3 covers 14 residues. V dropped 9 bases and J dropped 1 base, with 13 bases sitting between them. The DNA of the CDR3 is TGTGCCACATGGGACCGAGGTGCCAAAAACATTCAGTACTTC. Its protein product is CATWDRGAKNIQYF.

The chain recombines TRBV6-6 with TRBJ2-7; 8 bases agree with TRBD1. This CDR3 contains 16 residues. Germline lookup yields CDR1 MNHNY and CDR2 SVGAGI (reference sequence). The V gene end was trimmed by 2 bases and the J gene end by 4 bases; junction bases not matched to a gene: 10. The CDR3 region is CASSYRLGDRSYEQYF. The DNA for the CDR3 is TGTGCCAGCAGTTACCGACTAGGGGACAGGTCTTACGAGCAGTACTTC.

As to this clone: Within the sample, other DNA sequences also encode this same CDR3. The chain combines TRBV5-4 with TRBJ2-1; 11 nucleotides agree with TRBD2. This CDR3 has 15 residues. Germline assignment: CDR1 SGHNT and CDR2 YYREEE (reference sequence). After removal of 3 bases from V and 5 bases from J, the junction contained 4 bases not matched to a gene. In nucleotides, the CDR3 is TGTGCCAGCAGCTCCCCGGGACTAGCGGACAATGAGCAGTTCTTC. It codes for CASSSPGLADNEQFF.

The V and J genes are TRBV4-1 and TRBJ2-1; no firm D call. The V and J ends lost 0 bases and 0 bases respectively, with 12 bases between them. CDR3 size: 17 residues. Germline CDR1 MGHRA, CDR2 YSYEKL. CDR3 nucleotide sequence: TGCGCCAGCAGCCAAGATAGTCCGGGTAGCTCCTACAATGAGCAGTTCTTC. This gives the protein CASSQDSPGSSYNEQFF.

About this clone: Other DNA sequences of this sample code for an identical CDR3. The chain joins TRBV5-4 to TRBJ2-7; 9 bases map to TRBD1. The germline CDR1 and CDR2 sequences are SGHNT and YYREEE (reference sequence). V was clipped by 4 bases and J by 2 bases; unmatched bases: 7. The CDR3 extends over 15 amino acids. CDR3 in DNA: TGTGCCAGCAGCCTGGATGGGACAGGGACCTACGAGCAGTACTTC. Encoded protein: CASSLDGTGTYEQYF.

CDR3 coding DNA: TGTGCCAGCAGCTTCACCGGACAGGGGGACACTGAAGCTTTCTTT. Translation gives CASSFTGQGDTEAFF. The chain joins TRBV9 to TRBJ1-1; TRBD1 matches 10 bases. V dropped 4 bases and J dropped 3; count of bases not matched to a gene: 6. The CDR3 is 15 amino acids. Germline V CDR1 and CDR2: SGDLS, YYNGEE. Supplemented by reference TRBV9 and TRBJ1-1, the full variable domain reads DSGVTQTPKHLITATGQRVTLRCSPRSGDLSVYWYQQSLDQGLQFLIQYYNGEERAKGNILERFSAQQFPDLHSELNLSSLELGDSALYFCASSFTGQGDTEAFFGQGTRLTVV.

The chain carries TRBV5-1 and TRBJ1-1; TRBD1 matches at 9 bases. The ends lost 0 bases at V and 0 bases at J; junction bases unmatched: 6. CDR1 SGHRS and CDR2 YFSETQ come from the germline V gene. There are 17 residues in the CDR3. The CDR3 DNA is TGCGCCAGCAGCTTGGTAGCTGGGACAGGGATGAACACTGAAGCTTTCTTT. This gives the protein CASSLVAGTGMNTEAFF.

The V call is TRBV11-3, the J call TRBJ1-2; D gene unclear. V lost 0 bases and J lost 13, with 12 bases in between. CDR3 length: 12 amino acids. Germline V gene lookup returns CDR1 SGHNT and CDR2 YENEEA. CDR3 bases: TGTGCCAGCAGCTTAGACGACGAGGCCCCCACCTTC. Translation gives CASSLDDEAPTF.

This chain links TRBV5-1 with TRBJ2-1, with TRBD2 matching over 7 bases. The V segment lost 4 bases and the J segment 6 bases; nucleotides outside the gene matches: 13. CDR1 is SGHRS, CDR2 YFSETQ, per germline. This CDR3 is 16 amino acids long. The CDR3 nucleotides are TGCGCCAGCAGCCAAGGCCCCCGGGACTACACCAATGAGCAGTTCTTC. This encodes CASSQGPRDYTNEQFF.

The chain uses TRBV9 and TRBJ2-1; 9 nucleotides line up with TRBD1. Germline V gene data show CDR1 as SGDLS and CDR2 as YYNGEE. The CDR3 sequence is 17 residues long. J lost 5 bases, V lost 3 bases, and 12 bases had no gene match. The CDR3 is CASSDPGQGNGHNEQFF. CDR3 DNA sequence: TGTGCCAGCAGCGACCCGGGACAGGGCAATGGACACAATGAGCAGTTCTTC.

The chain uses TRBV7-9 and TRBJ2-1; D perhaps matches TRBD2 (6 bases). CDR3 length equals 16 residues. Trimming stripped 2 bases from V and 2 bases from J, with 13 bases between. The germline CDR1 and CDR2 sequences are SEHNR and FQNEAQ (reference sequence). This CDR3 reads CASSLFFAGPYNEQFF. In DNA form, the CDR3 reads TGTGCCAGCAGCTTATTCTTCGCGGGACCCTACAATGAGCAGTTCTTC.

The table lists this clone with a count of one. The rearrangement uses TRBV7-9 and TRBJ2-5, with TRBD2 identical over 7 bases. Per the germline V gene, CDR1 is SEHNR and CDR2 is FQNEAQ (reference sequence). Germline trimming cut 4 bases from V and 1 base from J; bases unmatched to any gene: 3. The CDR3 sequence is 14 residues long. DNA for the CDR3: TGTGCCAGCAGCTCCTGGGGGGGCCAAGAGACCCAGTACTTC. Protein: CASSSWGGQETQYF.

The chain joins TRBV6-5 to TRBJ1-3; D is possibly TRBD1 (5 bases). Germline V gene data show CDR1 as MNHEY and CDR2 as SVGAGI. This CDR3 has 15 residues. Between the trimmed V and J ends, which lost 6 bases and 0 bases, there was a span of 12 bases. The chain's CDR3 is CASSPDRASGNTIYF. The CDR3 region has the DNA TGTGCCAGCAGCCCTGACAGAGCCTCTGGAAACACCATATATTTT.

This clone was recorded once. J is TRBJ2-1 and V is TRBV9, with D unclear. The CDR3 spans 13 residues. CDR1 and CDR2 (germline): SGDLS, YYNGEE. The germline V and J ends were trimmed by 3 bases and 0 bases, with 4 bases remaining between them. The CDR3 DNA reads TGTGCCAGCAGCGCCCTCTCCTACAATGAGCAGTTCTTC. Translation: CASSALSYNEQFF.

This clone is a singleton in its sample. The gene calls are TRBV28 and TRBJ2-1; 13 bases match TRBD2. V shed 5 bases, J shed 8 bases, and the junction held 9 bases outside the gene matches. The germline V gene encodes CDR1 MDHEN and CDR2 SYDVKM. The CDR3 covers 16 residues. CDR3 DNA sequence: TGTGCCAGCAGTCTCCGGACTAGCGGGAGCGTGCATGAGCAGTTCTTC. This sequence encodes CASSLRTSGSVHEQFF. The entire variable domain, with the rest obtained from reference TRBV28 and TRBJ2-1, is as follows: DVKVTQSSRYLVKRTGEKVFLECVQDMDHENMFWYRQDPGLGLRLIYFSYDVKMKEKGDIPEGYSVSREKKERFSLILESASTNQTSMYLCASSLRTSGSVHEQFFGPGTRLTVL.

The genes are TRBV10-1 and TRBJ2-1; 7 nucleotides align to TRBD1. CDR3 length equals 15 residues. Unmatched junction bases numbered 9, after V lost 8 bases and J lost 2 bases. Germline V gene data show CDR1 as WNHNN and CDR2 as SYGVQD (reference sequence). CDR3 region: CASSDTQGPYNEQFF. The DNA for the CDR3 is TGCGCCAGCTCGGACACACAGGGGCCCTACAATGAGCAGTTCTTC.

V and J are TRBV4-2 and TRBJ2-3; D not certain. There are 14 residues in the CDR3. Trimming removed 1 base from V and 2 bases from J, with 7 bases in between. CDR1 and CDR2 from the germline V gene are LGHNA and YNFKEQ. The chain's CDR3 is CASSQVTPTDTQYF. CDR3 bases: TGTGCCAGCAGCCAAGTGACCCCCACAGATACGCAGTATTTT.

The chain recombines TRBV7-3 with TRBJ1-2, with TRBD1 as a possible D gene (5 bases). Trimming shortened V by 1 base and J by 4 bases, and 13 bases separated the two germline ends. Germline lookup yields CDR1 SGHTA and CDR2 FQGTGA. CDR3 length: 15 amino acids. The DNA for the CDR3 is TGTGCCAGCAGCTTAAATCGACGGGGGAGCTATGGCTACACCTTC. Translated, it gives CASSLNRRGSYGYTF. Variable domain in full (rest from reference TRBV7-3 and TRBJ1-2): GAGVSQTPSNKVTEKGKYVELRCDPISGHTALYWYRQSLGQGPEFLIYFQGTGAADDSGLPNDRFFAVRPEGSVSTLKIQRTERGDSAVYLCASSLNRRGSYGYTFGSGTRLTVV.

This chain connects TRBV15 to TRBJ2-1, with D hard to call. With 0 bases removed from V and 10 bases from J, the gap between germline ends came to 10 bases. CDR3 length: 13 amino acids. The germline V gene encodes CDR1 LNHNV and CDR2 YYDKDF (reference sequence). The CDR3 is CATSRDGISEQFF. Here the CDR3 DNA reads TGTGCCACCAGCAGAGATGGGATTTCCGAGCAGTTCTTC.

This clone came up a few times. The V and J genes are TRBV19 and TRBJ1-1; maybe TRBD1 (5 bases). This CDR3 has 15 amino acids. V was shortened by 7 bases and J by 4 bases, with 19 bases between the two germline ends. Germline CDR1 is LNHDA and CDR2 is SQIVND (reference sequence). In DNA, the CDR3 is TGTGCCAGTAACTCCAGGAGTTGGGGGTCCACTGAAGCTTTCTTT. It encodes CASNSRSWGSTEAFF.

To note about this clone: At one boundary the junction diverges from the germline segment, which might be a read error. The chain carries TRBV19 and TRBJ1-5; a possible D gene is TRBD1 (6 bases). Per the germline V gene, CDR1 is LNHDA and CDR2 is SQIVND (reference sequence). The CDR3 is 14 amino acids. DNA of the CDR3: TGTGCCAGTCTAGGTTTGGGGGGCAACCAGCCCCAGCATTTT. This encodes CASLGLGGNQPQHF. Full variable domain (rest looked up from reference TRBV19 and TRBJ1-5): DGGITQSPKYLFRKEGQNVTLSCEQNLNHDAMYWYRQDPGQGLRLIYYSQIVNDFQKGDIAEGYSVSREKKESFPLTVTSAQKNPTAFYLCASLGLGGNQPQHFGDGTRLSIL.

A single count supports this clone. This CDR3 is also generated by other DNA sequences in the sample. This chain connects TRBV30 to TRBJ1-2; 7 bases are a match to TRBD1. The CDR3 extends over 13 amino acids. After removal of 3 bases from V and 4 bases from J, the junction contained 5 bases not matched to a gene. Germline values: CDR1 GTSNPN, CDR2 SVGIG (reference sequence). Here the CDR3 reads CAWSRQGGYGYTF. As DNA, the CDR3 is TGTGCCTGGAGCAGACAGGGTGGCTATGGCTACACCTTC.

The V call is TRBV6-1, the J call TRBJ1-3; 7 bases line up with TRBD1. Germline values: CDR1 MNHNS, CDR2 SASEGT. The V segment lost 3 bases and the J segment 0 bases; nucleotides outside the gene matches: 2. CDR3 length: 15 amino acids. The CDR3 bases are TGTGCCAGCAGTGAGGGACAGACCTCTGGAAACACCATATATTTT. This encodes CASSEGQTSGNTIYF.